The text below deals with one T cell receptor (beta chain). The data originate from a study of shared clonotypes between healthy human individuals. Profiled with immunoSEQ multiplex PCR; TCRdb holds only in-frame clones, not every one. This table holds some 580,000 clones, more than 95% found once. Losses at the gene ends were 2 bases for V and 4 bases for J; bases not matched to a gene: 6. Germline V gives CDR1 SGHRS, CDR2 YFSETQ. This CDR3 has 16 amino acids. The sample consisted of naive CD4+ T cells sorted from blood. Documented subset: CD45RA+ positively selected. The TCR was taken from a woman in her 30s in good health. V usage is TRBV5-1 and J usage is TRBJ2-2; 9 nucleotides agree with TRBD2. The CDR3 is CASSLMTSGLTGELFF. The CDR3 nucleotides read TGCGCCAGCAGCTTAATGACTAGCGGACTCACCGGGGAGCTGTTTTTT.